The T cell receptor beta chain under discussion was sequenced for a study of type 1 regulatory T cells (dated by TCRdb to about 2021). In terms of the full investigation: An in vitro protocol by which a Tr1-enriched, alloantigen-specific CD4 T cell product named T-allo10 was generated was characterized in the study. Patients with hematological malignancies who were receiving allogeneic hematopoietic stem cell transplantation were the group in which T-allo10 was being clinically evaluated.

CDR1 and CDR2 are read off the germline V gene as MDHEN and SYDVKM. The cysteine opens and the phenylalanine closes a CDR3 of 14 amino acids. This entry keeps only the CDR3 DNA: 42 bases, framed from base 1. The trim is 8 bases for V and 5 bases for J, with a gap of 19 bases between the germline ends. Instrument used: Illumina MiSeq. Starting from the raw public reads, TCRdb applied fastp trimming at Q25, assembled clones with MiXCR and retained in-frame beta chains. Each CDR3 protein appears once, grouped with its most common genes and DNA. The sample profile shows some 5,800 distinct CDR3 sequences; 27% of them were found once. The ten most abundant clones make up around 7.7% of the sample. Judged by its sample share, this clonotype qualifies as medium-sized (0.01 to 0.1%). There is no known antigen for this receptor. No qualities accompany the bases; no much larger clone lies one base away. T-allo10 cells derived from donors were reported to be host alloantigen-specific and anergic, and to suppress in an alloantigen-specific manner.

The chain employs TRBV28 and TRBJ2-7; possibly the D gene is TRBD1, per 6 matching bases. Sequenced: cultured T cells, either the whole culture or a sorted T cell fraction (not recorded which). According to the study, the label for this sample's cell subset or site signals: Tr1-enriched cell product generated in vitro against host alloantigens. This TCR was recovered from a human donor in good health. The DNA sequence is given as TGTGCCAGCCTTAGGGGGACGGGGTGGGACGAGCAGTACTTC. It is translated as CASLRGTGWDEQYF. The entire variable domain, with the stretches around the CDR3 drawn from the reference TRBV28 and TRBJ2-7 proteins, is DVKVTQSSRYLVKRTGEKVFLECVQDMDHENMFWYRQDPGLGLRLIYFSYDVKMKEKGDIPEGYSVSREKKERFSLILESASTNQTSMYLCASLRGTGWDEQYFGPGTRLTVT.